Presented here are 18 T cell receptor beta chains from one specimen sequenced in a study of T cells in localized non-small cell lung cancer. Assay used: immunoSEQ multiplex PCR; TCRdb lists only in-frame clones, some missing. The sample includes around 64,000 clones, roughly 92% of them seen just once. The sample here was peripheral blood, taken before any cancer treatment. These receptors were collected from a man between 35 and 75 years old with stage I lung adenocarcinoma.

V and J are TRBV6-6 and TRBJ1-2, with a tentative D call TRBD1 (5 bases). The CDR3 runs to 12 residues. The V end lost 11 bases, the J end lost 5 bases, and 15 bases lay between the germline ends. The germline CDR1 and CDR2 sequences are MNHNY and SVGAGI (reference sequence). The CDR3 protein is CALGGGWYGYTF. CDR3 in DNA: TGTGCCCTCGGGGGGGGTTGGTATGGCTACACCTTC.

The chain carries TRBV30 and TRBJ2-7, with unresolved D. V lost 2 bases and J 3 bases, leaving 5 bases between the germline ends. This CDR3 has 11 residues. The germline CDR1 and CDR2 sequences are GTSNPN and SVGIG (reference sequence). In DNA form, the CDR3 reads TGTGCCTGGAGTAAGGTCTACGAGCAGTACTTC. Translating gives CAWSKVYEQYF. The full variable domain, rest sourced from reference TRBV30 and TRBJ2-7, is SQTIHQWPATLVQPVGSPLSLECTVEGTSNPNLYWYRQAAGRGLQLLFYSVGIGQISSEVPQNLSASRPQDRQFILSSKKLLLSDSGFYLCAWSKVYEQYFGPGTRLTVT.

The rearrangement links TRBV5-4 to TRBJ2-7, with D perhaps being TRBD1 or TRBD2 (5 bases each). Germline V CDR1 and CDR2: SGHNT, YYREEE (reference sequence). V gave up 2 bases and J gave up 3 bases, with 9 bases separating them. The CDR3 spans 13 residues. The DNA for the CDR3 is TGTGCCAGCAGCTTCGGGGCTAACTACGAGCAGTACTTC. Its translation is CASSFGANYEQYF.

The J gene is TRBJ2-3, the V gene TRBV5-1, with D maybe TRBD2 (6 bases). Per the germline V gene, CDR1 is SGHRS and CDR2 is YFSETQ. The CDR3 spans 15 residues. V lost 4 bases, J lost 4 bases, and 16 bases lay in between. The CDR3: CASSRAGGLADTQYF. CDR3 sequence (DNA): TGCGCCAGCAGCCGGGCCGGGGGTCTGGCAGATACGCAGTATTTT.

The V gene is TRBV6-1, the J gene TRBJ2-1; no clear D gene. From germline, CDR1 is MNHNS and CDR2 SASEGT. The V end lost 2 bases, the J end lost 2 bases, and 7 bases lay between the germline ends. The CDR3 length is 14 residues. CDR3 in DNA: TGTGCCAGCAGTGAACGCGTTCCCTACAATGAGCAGTTCTTC. Translated, it gives CASSERVPYNEQFF.

Here the CDR3 reads CASSRRDGYTGELFF. Here the CDR3 DNA reads TGTGCCAGCAGCAGAAGGGACGGATACACCGGGGAGCTGTTTTTT. This sequence joins TRBV5-5 and TRBJ2-2; either TRBD1 or TRBD2 may fit D (5 bases each). Trimming took 4 bases from V and 3 from J, leaving 13 bases between them. The CDR3 runs 15 residues. CDR1 is SGHKS and CDR2 is YYEKEE in the germline V gene (reference sequence).

The chain joins TRBV6-1 to TRBJ2-6; 8 bases fit TRBD1. The CDR3 covers 13 residues. V was pared by 4 bases and J by 11 bases, with 4 bases of the junction left unmatched. Germline loops: CDR1 MNHNS, CDR2 SASEGT. CDR3 in amino acids: CASSGQGRDVLTF. Here the CDR3 DNA reads TGTGCCAGCAGTGGACAGGGGCGGGACGTCCTGACTTTC.

The gene calls are TRBV6-1 and TRBJ1-2, with D perhaps TRBD1 (5 bases). This CDR3 has 13 amino acids. The germline CDR1 and CDR2 sequences are MNHNS and SASEGT. V was cut by 6 bases and J by 7 bases, with 15 bases left in between. CDR3 loop: CASSQGPQSGYTF. The CDR3, as DNA: TGTGCCAGCAGCCAGGGCCCCCAGAGTGGCTACACCTTC.

The chain employs TRBV4-1 and TRBJ2-3; 10 positions match TRBD2. Germline values: CDR1 MGHRA, CDR2 YSYEKL. V shed 1 base, J shed 7 bases, and the junction held 8 bases outside the gene matches. This CDR3 is built from 16 residues. CDR3 region: CASSQGGLAGVNTQYF. The CDR3 bases are TGCGCCAGCAGCCAAGGGGGGCTAGCGGGAGTTAATACGCAGTATTTT.

The gene calls are TRBV6-6 and TRBJ1-5, with D unresolved. Germline CDR1 and CDR2: MNHNY and SVGAGI (reference sequence). V was clipped by 7 bases and J by 2 bases, with 12 bases between them. This CDR3 spans 14 amino acids. CDR3 loop: CASNPVVGNQPQHF. The CDR3 coding sequence is TGTGCCAGCAACCCCGTGGTGGGCAATCAGCCCCAGCATTTT.

This clone was picked up one time. In DNA form, the CDR3 reads TGTGCCAGCAGGGGAGGGGACAGTGCTTTCTACGAGCAGTACTTC. Encoded protein: CASRGGDSAFYEQYF. The chain is built from TRBV6-1 and TRBJ2-7; D may match TRBD1 or TRBD2 (7 bases each). Germline V CDR1 and CDR2: MNHNS, SASEGT. This CDR3 comprises 15 residues. Trimming took 6 bases from V and 3 from J, leaving 18 bases between them.

The chain couples TRBV9 to TRBJ2-3, with 8 bases aligning to TRBD1. CDR1 and CDR2 (germline): SGDLS, YYNGEE. The CDR3 spans 13 residues. V trimming: 1 base; J trimming: 6 bases; junction bases outside the gene matches: 1. CDR3 DNA sequence: TGTGCCAGCAGCGTACAGGGGGCCGATACGCAGTATTTT. This translates into CASSVQGADTQYF.

As regards this clone: Other DNA sequences of this sample code for an identical CDR3. The rearrangement links TRBV18 to TRBJ2-7, with 11 nucleotides matching TRBD1. Germline trimming cut 3 bases from V and 3 bases from J; bases unmatched to any gene: 4. CDR1 KGHSH and CDR2 LQKENI come from the germline V gene. The CDR3 runs 15 residues. CDR3 loop: CASSPGQGASYEQYF. The CDR3 DNA reads TGTGCCAGCTCACCCGGACAGGGGGCTAGCTACGAGCAGTACTTC.

This chain uses TRBV27 with TRBJ2-3; tentative D call: TRBD2 (6 bases). Germline V gene data show CDR1 as MNHEY and CDR2 as SMNVEV (reference sequence). The V end was cut by 6 bases, the J end by 2 bases, with 18 bases between. The CDR3 sequence is 16 residues long. The CDR3 region has the DNA TGTGCCAGCAGCCACACAGCGGGTGTTAACACAGATACGCAGTATTTT. Residues: CASSHTAGVNTDTQYF.

The chain uses TRBV4-2 and TRBJ2-1; no clear D gene. The CDR3 has 16 amino acids. Germline CDR1 and CDR2: LGHNA and YNFKEQ. The V and J ends lost 0 bases and 0 bases respectively, with 9 bases between them. Written as DNA, the CDR3 is TGTGCCAGCAGCCAAGATGGTGGGTACTCCTACAATGAGCAGTTCTTC. Residues: CASSQDGGYSYNEQFF.

This clone was seen just once. The chain employs TRBV2 and TRBJ2-7; 8 positions match TRBD2. Germline-derived CDR1 and CDR2 are SNHLY and FYNNEI. The CDR3 spans 14 residues. The V segment lost 4 bases and the J segment 7 bases; nucleotides outside the gene matches: 9. The CDR3 loop is CASSVKRELREQYF. Here the CDR3 DNA reads TGTGCCAGCAGTGTCAAGCGGGAGCTGAGGGAGCAGTACTTC.

The J gene is TRBJ2-7, the V gene TRBV11-2; D call uncertain. The CDR3 spans 15 residues. CDR1 is SGHAT and CDR2 is FQNNGV in the germline V gene. V lost 6 bases, J lost 0 bases, and 15 bases lay in between. CDR3 in amino acids: CASSPLALSSYEQYF. CDR3 nucleotides: TGTGCCAGCAGTCCCCTGGCGTTGAGCTCCTACGAGCAGTACTTC.

The chain recombines TRBV25-1 with TRBJ2-3, with TRBD1 as a possible D gene (6 bases). V lost 1 base to trimming and J lost 0 bases, with 11 bases between them. Germline assignment: CDR1 MGHDK and CDR2 SYGVNS. This CDR3 spans 16 amino acids. The CDR3 nucleotides read TGTGCCAGCAGTGAATGGGTGGACAGTAGCACAGATACGCAGTATTTT. Its protein product is CASSEWVDSSTDTQYF.